This T cell receptor (beta chain) was documented in a study of T cell responses to AZD1222 COVID-19 vaccine. The germline V and J ends were trimmed by 7 bases and 4 bases, with 5 bases remaining between them. There are 11 residues in the CDR3. Germline loops: CDR1 SGHAT, CDR2 FQDESV (reference sequence). Clones were sequenced by immunoSEQ multiplex PCR, and TCRdb holds only the in-frame ones, with some missing. Among about 200,000 clones, around 94% were seen once, and the ten largest hold over 1%. This clone was detected once. The source was peripheral blood, collected on day 0 of AZD1222 vaccination. The chain couples TRBV11-1 to TRBJ2-1; no firm D call. The origin of this receptor is an adult in good health. In nucleotides, the CDR3 is TGTGCCAGCAAGGCATACAATGAGCAGTTCTTC. It codes for CASKAYNEQFF.